The TCR beta chain under discussion was sequenced for a study of cytomegalovirus exposure and HLA in healthy donors. This CDR3 region has 15 residues. Profiled with immunoSEQ multiplex PCR; TCRdb holds only in-frame clones, not every one. The sample has roughly 60,000 clones, 91% seen once. The material sequenced was PBMCs. This TCR was sampled from a woman younger than 45 in good health and CMV-seronegative. J is TRBJ2-7 and V is TRBV21-1; no DNA check was done on the table's D call, TRBD2. TRBV21-1 is shown as a pseudogene. This CDR3 is CASSNRGRRYYEQYF. CDR3 DNA: TGTGCCAGCAGCAATCGTGGTCGGAGGTACTACGAGCAGTACTTC.